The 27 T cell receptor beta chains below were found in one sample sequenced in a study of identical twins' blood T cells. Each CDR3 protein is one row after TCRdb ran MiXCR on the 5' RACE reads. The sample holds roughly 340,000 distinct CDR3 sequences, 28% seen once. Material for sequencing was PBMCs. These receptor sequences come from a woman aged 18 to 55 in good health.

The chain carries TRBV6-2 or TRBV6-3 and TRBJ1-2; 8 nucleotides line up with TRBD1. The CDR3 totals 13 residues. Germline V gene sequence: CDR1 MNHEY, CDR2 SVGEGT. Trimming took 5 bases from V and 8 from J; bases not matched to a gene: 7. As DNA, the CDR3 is TGTGCCAGCAGTCTAAGACAGGGGCTCGGCTACACCTTC. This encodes CASSLRQGLGYTF.

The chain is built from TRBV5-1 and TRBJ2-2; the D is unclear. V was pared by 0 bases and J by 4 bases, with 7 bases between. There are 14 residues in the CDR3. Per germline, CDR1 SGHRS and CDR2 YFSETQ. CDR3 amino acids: CASSLGQFTGELFF. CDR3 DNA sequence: TGCGCCAGCAGCTTGGGTCAGTTCACCGGGGAGCTGTTTTTT.

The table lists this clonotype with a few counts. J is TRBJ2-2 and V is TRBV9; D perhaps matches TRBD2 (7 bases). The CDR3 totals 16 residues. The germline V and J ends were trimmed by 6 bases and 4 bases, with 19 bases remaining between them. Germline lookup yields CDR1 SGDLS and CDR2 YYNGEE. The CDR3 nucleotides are TGTGCCAGCAACCCATGGGGGGGGCTTAGCACCGGGGAGCTGTTTTTT. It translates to CASNPWGGLSTGELFF.

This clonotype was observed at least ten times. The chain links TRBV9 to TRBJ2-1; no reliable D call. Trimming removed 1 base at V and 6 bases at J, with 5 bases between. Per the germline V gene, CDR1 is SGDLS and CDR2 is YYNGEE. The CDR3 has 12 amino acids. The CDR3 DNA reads TGTGCCAGCAGCGTATGGGGCAATGAGCAGTTCTTC. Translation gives CASSVWGNEQFF.

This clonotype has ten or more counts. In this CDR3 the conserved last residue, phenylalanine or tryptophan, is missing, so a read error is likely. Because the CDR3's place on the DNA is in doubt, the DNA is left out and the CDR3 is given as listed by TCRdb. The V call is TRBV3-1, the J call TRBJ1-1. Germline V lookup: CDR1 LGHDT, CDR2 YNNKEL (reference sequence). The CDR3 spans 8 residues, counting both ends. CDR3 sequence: CASSPGSG.

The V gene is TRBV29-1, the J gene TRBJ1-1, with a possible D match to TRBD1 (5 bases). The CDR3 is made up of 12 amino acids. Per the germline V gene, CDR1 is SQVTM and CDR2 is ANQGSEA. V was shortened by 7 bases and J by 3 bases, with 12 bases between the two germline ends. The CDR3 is CSASMGDTEAFF. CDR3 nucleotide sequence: TGCAGCGCCTCGATGGGGGACACTGAAGCTTTCTTT. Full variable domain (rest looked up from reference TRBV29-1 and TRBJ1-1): SAVISQKPSRDICQRGTSLTIQCQVDSQVTMMFWYRQQPGQSLTLIATANQGSEATYESGFVIDKFPISRPNLTFSTLTVSNMSPEDSSIYLCSASMGDTEAFFGQGTRLTVV.

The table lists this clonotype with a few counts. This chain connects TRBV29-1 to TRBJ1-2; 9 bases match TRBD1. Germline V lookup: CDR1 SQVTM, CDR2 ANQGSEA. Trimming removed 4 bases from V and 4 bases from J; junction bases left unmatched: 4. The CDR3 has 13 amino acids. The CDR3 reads CSVAGTGFYGYTF. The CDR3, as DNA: TGCAGCGTTGCTGGGACAGGGTTCTATGGCTACACCTTC.

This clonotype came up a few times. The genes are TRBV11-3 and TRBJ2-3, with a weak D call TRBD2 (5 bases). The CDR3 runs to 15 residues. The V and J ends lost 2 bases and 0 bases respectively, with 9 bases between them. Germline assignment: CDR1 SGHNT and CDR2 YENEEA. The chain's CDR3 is CASSLYGVSTDTQYF. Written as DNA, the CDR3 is TGTGCCAGCAGCTTATACGGGGTTAGCACAGATACGCAGTATTTT.

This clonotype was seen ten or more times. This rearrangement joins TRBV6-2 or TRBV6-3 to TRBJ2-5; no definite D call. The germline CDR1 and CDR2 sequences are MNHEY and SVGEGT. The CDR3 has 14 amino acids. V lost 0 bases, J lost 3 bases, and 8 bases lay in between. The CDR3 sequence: CASSYSSLEETQYF. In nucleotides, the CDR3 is TGTGCCAGCAGTTACTCGTCTCTGGAAGAGACCCAGTACTTC.

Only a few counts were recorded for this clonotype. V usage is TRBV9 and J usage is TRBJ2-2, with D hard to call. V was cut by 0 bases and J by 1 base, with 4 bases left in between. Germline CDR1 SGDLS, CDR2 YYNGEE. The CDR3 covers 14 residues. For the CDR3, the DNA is TGTGCCAGCAGCGTAGTACAGAACACCGGGGAGCTGTTTTTT. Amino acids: CASSVVQNTGELFF.

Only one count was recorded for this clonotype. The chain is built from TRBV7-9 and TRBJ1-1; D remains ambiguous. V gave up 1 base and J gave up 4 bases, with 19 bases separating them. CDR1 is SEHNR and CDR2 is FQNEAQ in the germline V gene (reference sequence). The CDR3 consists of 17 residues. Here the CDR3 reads CASSLEGKRAIGTEAFF. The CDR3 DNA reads TGTGCCAGCAGCTTAGAAGGGAAAAGGGCTATTGGCACTGAAGCTTTCTTT.

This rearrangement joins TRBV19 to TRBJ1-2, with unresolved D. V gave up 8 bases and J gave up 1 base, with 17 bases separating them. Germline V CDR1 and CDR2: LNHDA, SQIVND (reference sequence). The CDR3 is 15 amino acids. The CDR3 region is CASHSAGGVNYGYTF. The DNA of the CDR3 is TGTGCCAGTCACAGCGCAGGCGGAGTTAACTATGGCTACACCTTC.

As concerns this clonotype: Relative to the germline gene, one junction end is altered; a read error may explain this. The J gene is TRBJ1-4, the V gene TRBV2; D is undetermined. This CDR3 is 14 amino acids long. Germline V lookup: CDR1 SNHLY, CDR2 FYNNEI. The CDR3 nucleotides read TGTGCCAGCAGTCACCGGGTAGCTAATGGAAAACTGTTTTTT. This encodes CASSHRVANGKLFF.

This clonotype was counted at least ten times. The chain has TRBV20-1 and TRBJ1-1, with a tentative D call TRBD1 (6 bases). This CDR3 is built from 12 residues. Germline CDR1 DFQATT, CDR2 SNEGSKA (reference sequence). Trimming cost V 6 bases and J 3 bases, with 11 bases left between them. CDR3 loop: CSARQADTEAFF. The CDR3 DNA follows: TGCAGTGCGAGACAGGCGGACACTGAAGCTTTCTTT.

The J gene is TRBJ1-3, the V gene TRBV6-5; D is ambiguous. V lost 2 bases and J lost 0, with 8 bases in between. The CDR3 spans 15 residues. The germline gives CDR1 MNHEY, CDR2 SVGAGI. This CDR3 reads CASSYPGSSGNTIYF. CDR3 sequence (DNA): TGTGCCAGCAGTTACCCGGGTTCCTCTGGAAACACCATATATTTT.

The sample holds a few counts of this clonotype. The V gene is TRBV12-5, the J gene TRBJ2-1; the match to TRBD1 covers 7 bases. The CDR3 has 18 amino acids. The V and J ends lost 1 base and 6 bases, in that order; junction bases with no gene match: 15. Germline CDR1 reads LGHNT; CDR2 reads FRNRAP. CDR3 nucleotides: TGTGCTAGTGGTTTGGCCCAGACCCGGGACAGCCGGGGCAATGAGCAGTTCTTC. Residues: CASGLAQTRDSRGNEQFF.

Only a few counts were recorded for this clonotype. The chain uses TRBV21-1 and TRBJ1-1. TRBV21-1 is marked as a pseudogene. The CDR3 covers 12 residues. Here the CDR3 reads CASSNREGEAFF. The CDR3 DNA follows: TGTGCCAGCAGCAATAGGGAGGGGGAAGCTTTCTTT.

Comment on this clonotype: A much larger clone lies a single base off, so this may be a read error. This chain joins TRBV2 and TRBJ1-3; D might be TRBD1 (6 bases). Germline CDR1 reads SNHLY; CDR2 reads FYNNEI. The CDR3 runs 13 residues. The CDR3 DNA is TGTGCCAGCGAGGACAGCTCTGGAAACACCATGTATTTT. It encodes CASEDSSGNTMYF.

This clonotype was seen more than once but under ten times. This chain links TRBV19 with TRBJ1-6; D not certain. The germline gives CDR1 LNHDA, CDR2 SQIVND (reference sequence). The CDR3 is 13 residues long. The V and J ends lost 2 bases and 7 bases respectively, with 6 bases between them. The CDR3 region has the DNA TGTGCCAGTAGTATAAGCGGGAATTCACCCCTCCACTTT. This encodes CASSISGNSPLHF. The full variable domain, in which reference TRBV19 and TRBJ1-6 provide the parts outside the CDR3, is DGGITQSPKYLFRKEGQNVTLSCEQNLNHDAMYWYRQDPGQGLRLIYYSQIVNDFQKGDIAEGYSVSREKKESFPLTVTSAQKNPTAFYLCASSISGNSPLHFGNGTRLTVT.

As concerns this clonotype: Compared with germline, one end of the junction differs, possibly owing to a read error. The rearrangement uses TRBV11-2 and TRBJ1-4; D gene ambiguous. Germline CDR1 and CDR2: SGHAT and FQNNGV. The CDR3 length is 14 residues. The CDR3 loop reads CASSLGRFNEKLFF. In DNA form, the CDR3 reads TGTGCCAGCAGCCTCGGGCGGTTTAATGAAAAGCTGTTTTTT.

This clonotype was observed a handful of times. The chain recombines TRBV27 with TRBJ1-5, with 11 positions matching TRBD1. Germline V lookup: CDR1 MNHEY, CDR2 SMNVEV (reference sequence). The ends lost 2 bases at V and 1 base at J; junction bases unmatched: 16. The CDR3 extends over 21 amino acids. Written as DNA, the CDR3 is TGTGCCAGCAGTTTAAGGTGGACAGGGGGCGCCGGATCGAAAAGCAATCAGCCCCAGCATTTT. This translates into CASSLRWTGGAGSKSNQPQHF.

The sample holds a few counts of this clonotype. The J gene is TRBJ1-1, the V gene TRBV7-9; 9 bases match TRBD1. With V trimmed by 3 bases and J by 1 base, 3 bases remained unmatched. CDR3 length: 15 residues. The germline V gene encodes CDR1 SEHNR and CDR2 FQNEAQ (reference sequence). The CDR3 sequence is CASSFGQGKNTEAFF. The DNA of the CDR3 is TGTGCCAGCAGCTTCGGACAGGGGAAGAACACTGAAGCTTTCTTT.

CDR3 protein: CASSLAIRGTDTQYF. The CDR3 nucleotides read TGTGCCAGCAGCTTAGCGATTCGCGGCACAGATACGCAGTATTTT. V usage is TRBV7-8 and J usage is TRBJ2-3; D not certain. Germline V CDR1 and CDR2: SGHVS, FQNEAQ. The CDR3 has 15 amino acids. Trimming took 0 bases from V and 1 from J, leaving 8 bases between them.

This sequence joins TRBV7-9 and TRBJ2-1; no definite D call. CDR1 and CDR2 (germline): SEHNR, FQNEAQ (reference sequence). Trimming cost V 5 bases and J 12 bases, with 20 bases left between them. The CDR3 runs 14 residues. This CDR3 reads CASSQTNRVGGQFF. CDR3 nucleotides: TGTGCCAGCAGCCAGACAAATAGGGTGGGTGGGCAGTTCTTC.

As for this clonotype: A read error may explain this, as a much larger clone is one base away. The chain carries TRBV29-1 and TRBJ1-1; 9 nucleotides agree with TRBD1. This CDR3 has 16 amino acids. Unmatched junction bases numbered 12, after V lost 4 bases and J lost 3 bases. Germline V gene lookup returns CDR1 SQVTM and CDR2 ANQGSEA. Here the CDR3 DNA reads TGCAGCGTTGCGGGCGGGACAGGGTATATGGACACTGAAGCTTTCTTT. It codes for CSVAGGTGYMDTEAFF.

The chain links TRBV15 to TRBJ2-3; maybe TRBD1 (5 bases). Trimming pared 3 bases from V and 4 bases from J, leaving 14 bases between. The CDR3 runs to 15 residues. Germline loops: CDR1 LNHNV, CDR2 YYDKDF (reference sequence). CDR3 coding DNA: TGTGCCACCAGCAGGGCCGGACAAGGGGCAGATACGCAGTATTTT. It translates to CATSRAGQGADTQYF. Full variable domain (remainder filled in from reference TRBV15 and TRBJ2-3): DAMVIQNPRYQVTQFGKPVTLSCSQTLNHNVMYWYQQKSSQAPKLLFHYYDKDFNNEADTPDNFQSRRPNTSFCFLDIRSPGLGDTAMYLCATSRAGQGADTQYFGPGTRLTVL.

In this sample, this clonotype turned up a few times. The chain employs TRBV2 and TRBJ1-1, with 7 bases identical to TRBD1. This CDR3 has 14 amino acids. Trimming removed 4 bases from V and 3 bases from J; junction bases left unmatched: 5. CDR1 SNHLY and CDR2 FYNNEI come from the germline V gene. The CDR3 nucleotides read TGTGCCAGCAGTGCGACAGGGAGGGACACTGAAGCTTTCTTT. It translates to CASSATGRDTEAFF.